These 26 T cell receptor beta chains originate from one sample sequenced in a study of CD8 T cells in ankylosing spondylitis. TCRdb reprocessed the 5' RACE reads with MiXCR, giving one entry per CDR3 protein. The sample contains about 250,000 distinct CDR3 sequences, roughly 32% of which appear only once. Sequencing was done on a sample of blood, either unsorted or a sorted T cell fraction (not recorded which). These receptors all stem from a male donor with ankylosing spondylitis or in good health (not recorded which).

The V gene is TRBV5-6, the J gene TRBJ2-5; D is unresolved. The CDR3 consists of 17 residues. The germline CDR1 and CDR2 sequences are SGHDT and YYEEEE. V was shortened by 0 bases and J by 4 bases, with 19 bases between the two germline ends. The CDR3 sequence: CASSLAAAPLYPETQYF. The CDR3 DNA sequence: TGTGCCAGCAGCTTGGCTGCTGCGCCGCTGTACCCAGAGACCCAGTACTTC.

The chain links TRBV20-1 to TRBJ2-7; 9 positions agree with TRBD1. The germline V gene has CDR1 DFQATT and CDR2 SNEGSKA (reference sequence). With V trimmed by 6 bases and J by 3 bases, 9 bases remained unmatched. The CDR3 totals 14 residues. The CDR3 loop reads CSAFHRGLSYEQYF. The CDR3 DNA is TGCAGTGCCTTCCACAGGGGGCTAAGCTACGAGCAGTACTTC.

This chain links TRBV10-1 with TRBJ2-4; possibly TRBD1 or TRBD2 for D (5 bases each). Germline V gene data show CDR1 as WNHNN and CDR2 as SYGVQD (reference sequence). The CDR3 runs 16 residues. V lost 5 bases to trimming and J lost 0 bases, with 14 bases between them. CDR3 nucleotides: TGCGCCAGCAGTCCAGGGACGTTACTAGCCAAAAACATTCAGTACTTC. Its translation: CASSPGTLLAKNIQYF.

J is TRBJ1-1 and V is TRBV5-1; D call uncertain. Germline CDR1 is SGHRS and CDR2 is YFSETQ. The CDR3 runs 15 residues. Trimming left V 1 base short and J 2 bases short, with 12 bases between. CDR3 region: CASSLTSGPNTEAFF. DNA of the CDR3: TGCGCCAGCAGCTTGACTTCAGGACCTAACACTGAAGCTTTCTTT.

This clonotype came up a few times. The chain links TRBV20-1 to TRBJ2-6, with D maybe TRBD2 (5 bases). From germline, CDR1 is DFQATT and CDR2 SNEGSKA (reference sequence). The V gene lost 6 bases and the J gene lost 3 bases, with 12 bases spanning the gap. The CDR3 is 14 amino acids. CDR3 in DNA: TGCAGTGCCCCCCCAGAGGGTGGGGCCAACGTCCTGACTTTC. It is translated as CSAPPEGGANVLTF.

The gene calls are TRBV6-1 and TRBJ2-3, with 8 positions matching TRBD2. The CDR3 runs to 15 residues. CDR1 and CDR2 from the germline V gene are MNHNS and SASEGT. V shed 8 bases and J 5 bases; nucleotides not matched to a gene: 12. The DNA of the CDR3 is TGTGCCAGCTCCCCTCTCGGGGGGGGCCAAGATACGCAGTATTTT. This encodes CASSPLGGGQDTQYF.

This clonotype was seen only a few times. This chain connects TRBV6-5 to TRBJ1-2; D not resolved. Per the germline V gene, CDR1 is MNHEY and CDR2 is SVGAGI. V lost 6 bases and J lost 0, with 5 bases in between. The CDR3 loop spans 12 amino acids. Written as DNA, the CDR3 is TGTGCCAGCAGGCCCGCTAACTATGGCTACACCTTC. Translated, it gives CASRPANYGYTF.

This clonotype turned up a few times. The chain combines TRBV7-9 with TRBJ2-1, with 7 bases that match TRBD1. Germline V lookup: CDR1 SEHNR, CDR2 FQNEAQ (reference sequence). The V and J ends lost 5 bases and 4 bases, in that order; junction bases with no gene match: 8. The CDR3 covers 15 residues. In DNA form, the CDR3 reads TGTGCCAGCAGCCGACTGGCAGGGGGATACAATGAGCAGTTCTTC. It translates to CASSRLAGGYNEQFF. Together with reference TRBV7-9 and TRBJ2-1, the CDR3 gives the full variable domain: DTGVSQNPRHKITKRGQNVTFRCDPISEHNRLYWYRQTLGQGPEFLTYFQNEAQLEKSRLLSDRFSAERPKGSFSTLEIQRTEQGDSAMYLCASSRLAGGYNEQFFGPGTRLTVL.

The chain links TRBV12-3 or TRBV12-4 to TRBJ2-3; D uncertain. Trimming pared 2 bases from V and 0 bases from J, leaving 9 bases between. The CDR3 sequence is 15 residues long. The CDR3 DNA is TGTGCCAGCAGTTTAAGACCACCTAGCACAGATACGCAGTATTTT. Its protein product is CASSLRPPSTDTQYF.

The chain joins TRBV10-3 to TRBJ2-7; D might be TRBD1 or TRBD2, each matching 5 bases. V was pared by 5 bases and J by 2 bases, with 10 bases between. This CDR3 spans 13 amino acids. CDR1 is ENHRY and CDR2 is SYGVKD in the germline V gene. CDR3 nucleotide sequence: TGTGCCATCAGTTCCCAGGGAGCCTACGAGCAGTACTTC. Amino acids: CAISSQGAYEQYF.

This clonotype showed up just a few times. The V call is TRBV7-9, the J call TRBJ2-7, with 11 bases lining up with TRBD1. The germline CDR1 and CDR2 sequences are SEHNR and FQNEAQ (reference sequence). The V segment lost 5 bases and the J segment 1 base; nucleotides outside the gene matches: 7. This CDR3 contains 16 residues. The CDR3: CASSGPGQGGSYEQYF. CDR3 bases: TGTGCCAGCAGCGGGCCGGGACAGGGGGGATCCTACGAGCAGTACTTC. The full variable domain, with the rest looked up from reference TRBV7-9 and TRBJ2-7, is DTGVSQNPRHKITKRGQNVTFRCDPISEHNRLYWYRQTLGQGPEFLTYFQNEAQLEKSRLLSDRFSAERPKGSFSTLEIQRTEQGDSAMYLCASSGPGQGGSYEQYFGPGTRLTVT.

The chain joins TRBV6-5 to TRBJ1-4; no clear D gene. V lost 5 bases to trimming and J lost 8 bases, with 9 bases between them. Per germline, CDR1 MNHEY and CDR2 SVGAGI. The CDR3 length is 12 residues. CDR3 sequence reads: CASSKPREKLFF. The DNA for the CDR3 is TGTGCCAGCAGTAAACCGAGGGAAAAACTGTTTTTT.

This clonotype was counted between two and nine times. The rearrangement links TRBV9 to TRBJ2-3; D is unclear. The CDR3 consists of 13 residues. CDR1 is SGDLS and CDR2 is YYNGEE in the germline V gene. Trimming removed 3 bases at V and 6 bases at J, with 11 bases between. The CDR3, as DNA: TGTGCCAGCAGCGCCATCCCGGCTGATACGCAGTATTTT. Its translation is CASSAIPADTQYF.

A few counts support this clonotype. The genes are TRBV12-3 or TRBV12-4 and TRBJ1-2, with 7 bases aligning to TRBD1. The CDR3 loop spans 15 amino acids. V shed 4 bases and J 8 bases; nucleotides not matched to a gene: 13. The CDR3 DNA follows: TGTGCCAGCAGTTCCCAGGCGACAGGGTCTTACGGCTACACCTTC. Protein product: CASSSQATGSYGYTF.

Note on this clonotype: Mismatch with germline at one junction end may stem from a read error. The chain recombines TRBV7-2 with TRBJ2-5, with 12 nucleotides matching TRBD2. Per germline, CDR1 SGHTA and CDR2 FQGNSA. The CDR3 is 15 residues long. DNA of the CDR3: TGTGCCAGCAGCCTAGCGGGGGGGCCGGTAAAGACCCAGTACTTC. Translated: CASSLAGGPVKTQYF.

The V gene is TRBV20-1, the J gene TRBJ2-4; the match to TRBD1 covers 9 bases. Germline loops: CDR1 DFQATT, CDR2 SNEGSKA (reference sequence). V lost 6 bases to trimming and J lost 8 bases; unmatched junction nucleotides: 5. The CDR3 consists of 12 residues. The CDR3 region is CSATTGGDIQYF. The CDR3 DNA reads as TGCAGTGCCACGACAGGGGGAGACATTCAGTACTTC.

The V gene is TRBV20-1, the J gene TRBJ2-1; 7 positions match TRBD2. Trimming cost V 5 bases and J 5 bases; bases outside gene matches: 15. Germline V gene data show CDR1 as DFQATT and CDR2 as SNEGSKA (reference sequence). The CDR3 is made up of 16 amino acids. The DNA for the CDR3 is TGCAGTGCTCTCGTGCCGGGACTACGGGTAGACAATGAGCAGTTCTTC. As protein: CSALVPGLRVDNEQFF.

The chain recombines TRBV29-1 with TRBJ2-1; unclear D gene. V was shortened by 1 base and J by 10 bases, with 11 bases between the two germline ends. Germline values: CDR1 SQVTM, CDR2 ANQGSEA. The CDR3 is made up of 12 amino acids. DNA of the CDR3: TGCAGCGTTGAAGTCAAACTATTAGAGCAGTTCTTC. Amino acid sequence: CSVEVKLLEQFF.

The V and J genes are TRBV5-6 and TRBJ2-7; D remains ambiguous. V shed 4 bases and J shed 5 bases, with 13 bases lying between them. CDR1 SGHDT and CDR2 YYEEEE come from the germline V gene. The CDR3 length is 13 residues. The CDR3 spells CASSAEPTDEQYF. The CDR3, as DNA: TGTGCCAGCAGCGCCGAACCGACGGACGAGCAGTACTTC.

J is TRBJ2-4 and V is TRBV10-3; TRBD2 might be the D (5 bases). Trimming removed 10 bases from V and 6 bases from J, with 13 bases in between. The CDR3 covers 12 residues. From germline, CDR1 is ENHRY and CDR2 SYGVKD. The CDR3 DNA reads TGTGCCACCGGTCCCGAGGGAAACATTCAGTACTTC. Encoded protein: CATGPEGNIQYF.

The sample holds a few counts of this clonotype. The gene calls are TRBV12-3 or TRBV12-4 and TRBJ2-1; 8 bases agree with TRBD1. CDR3 length equals 14 residues. The J segment lost 2 bases and the V segment lost 3 bases, leaving 0 bases of the junction unmatched. The CDR3 region is CASSFRGPYNEQFF. DNA of the CDR3: TGTGCCAGCAGTTTCAGGGGGCCCTACAATGAGCAGTTCTTC.

J is TRBJ2-4 and V is TRBV7-3; the D call may be TRBD1 or TRBD2 (6 bases each). CDR3 length equals 16 residues. The germline CDR1 and CDR2 sequences are SGHTA and FQGTGA. The ends were cut back, 1 base at V and 5 bases at J, with 15 bases in the middle. This chain's CDR3 is CASSLNAGEAQNIQYF. Here the CDR3 DNA reads TGTGCCAGCAGCTTAAATGCAGGGGAGGCACAAAACATTCAGTACTTC.

This clonotype occurred a few times. The chain couples TRBV20-1 to TRBJ1-4, with D hard to call. V lost 3 bases and J 4 bases, leaving 6 bases between the germline ends. This CDR3 comprises 12 residues. CDR1 DFQATT and CDR2 SNEGSKA come from the germline V gene (reference sequence). Here the CDR3 reads CSASRVNEKLFF. Written as DNA, the CDR3 is TGCAGTGCTAGCCGGGTTAATGAAAAACTGTTTTTT.

The chain links TRBV12-3 or TRBV12-4 to TRBJ1-5; D possibly corresponds to TRBD1 (5 bases). CDR3 length: 14 residues. V was cut by 2 bases and J by 6 bases, with 11 bases left in between. The CDR3 loop reads CASSLLGDLQPQHF. CDR3 sequence (DNA): TGTGCCAGCAGTTTATTAGGGGATCTTCAGCCCCAGCATTTT.

In its sample, this clonotype was seen a few times. The rearrangement joins TRBV20-1 to TRBJ1-3; no reliable D call. Looked up from germline, CDR1 is DFQATT and CDR2 is SNEGSKA (reference sequence). CDR3 length: 13 amino acids. V shed 6 bases and J shed 4 bases, with 13 bases lying between them. The CDR3 protein is CSAFGPYGNTIYF. The CDR3 nucleotides are TGCAGTGCCTTTGGACCTTACGGAAACACCATATATTTT.

The V gene is TRBV5-8, the J gene TRBJ1-3; D remains unclear. This CDR3 region has 17 residues. Germline loops: CDR1 SGHTS, CDR2 YDEGEE. Deletions cut 3 bases from V and 4 bases from J, with 20 bases between. Written as DNA, the CDR3 is TGTGCCAGCAGCTCTTCTTTCGGCGGTTCAACGGGAAACACCATATATTTT. Its translation: CASSSSFGGSTGNTIYF.